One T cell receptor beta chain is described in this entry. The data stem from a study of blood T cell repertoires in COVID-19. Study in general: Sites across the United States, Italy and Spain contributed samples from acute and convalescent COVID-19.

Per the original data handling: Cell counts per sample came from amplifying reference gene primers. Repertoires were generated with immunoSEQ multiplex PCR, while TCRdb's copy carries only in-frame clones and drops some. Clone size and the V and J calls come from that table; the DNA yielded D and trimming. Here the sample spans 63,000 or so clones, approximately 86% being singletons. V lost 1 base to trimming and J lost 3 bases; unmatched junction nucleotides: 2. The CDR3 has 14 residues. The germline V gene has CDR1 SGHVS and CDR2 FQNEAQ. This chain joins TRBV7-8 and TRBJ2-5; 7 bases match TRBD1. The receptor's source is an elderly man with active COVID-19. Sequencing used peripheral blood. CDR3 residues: CASSLEGGKETQYF. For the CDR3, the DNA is TGTGCCAGCAGCTTAGAAGGGGGCAAAGAGACCCAGTACTTC.